Each of the 10 T cell receptor beta chains below was sequenced from the same sample in a study of T-cell memory formation after mild COVID-19. TCRdb reprocessed the 5' RACE reads with MiXCR, giving one entry per CDR3 protein. The data contain under 550,000 distinct CDR3 sequences, roughly 18% of them singletons. Source material: PBMCs or a T cell subset sorted from them (not recorded which). All receptors come from an adult woman who had mild COVID-19 (a few samples of this study predate the infection). Cell type and time point are not known.

J is TRBJ1-1 and V is TRBV7-6; D remains unclear. The germline V gene encodes CDR1 SGHVS and CDR2 FNYEAQ. V was shortened by 2 bases and J by 4 bases, with 11 bases between the two germline ends. The length of the CDR3 is 14 residues. CDR3 sequence: CASSLRVAGTEAFF. CDR3 coding DNA: TGTGCCAGCAGCTTAAGGGTGGCGGGCACTGAAGCTTTCTTT.

This rearrangement joins TRBV4-3 to TRBJ1-1; D unresolved. CDR3 length equals 15 residues. Germline V gene lookup returns CDR1 LGHNA and CDR2 YSLEER. Trimming took 0 bases from V and 1 from J, leaving 9 bases between them. CDR3 region: CASSQDPRRNTEAFF. The CDR3 DNA reads as TGCGCCAGCAGCCAAGACCCCAGGAGGAACACTGAAGCTTTCTTT.

This clonotype was seen only once. J is TRBJ2-5 and V is TRBV7-9, with D possibly being TRBD1 (5 bases). The V gene lost 4 bases and the J gene lost 1 base, with 13 bases spanning the gap. This CDR3 has 15 residues. Germline loops: CDR1 SEHNR, CDR2 FQNEAQ (reference sequence). DNA for the CDR3: TGTGCCAGCAGCTCCACAGGCCTTGGCCAAGAGACCCAGTACTTC. This encodes CASSSTGLGQETQYF.

This clonotype was picked up a small number of times. The chain is built from TRBV6-5 and TRBJ1-4; D ambiguous. Trimming left V 2 bases short and J 5 bases short, with 9 bases between. The CDR3 totals 14 residues. Germline CDR1 is MNHEY and CDR2 is SVGAGI. CDR3 in DNA: TGTGCCAGCAGTTACGGAAGAGGGAATGAAAAACTGTTTTTT. It codes for CASSYGRGNEKLFF.

The CDR3 nucleotides are TGTGCCAGCAGCTTCGGACAGGGAGGATGGACGAACACTGAAGCTTTCTTT. Protein: CASSFGQGGWTNTEAFF. The chain is built from TRBV5-5 and TRBJ1-1; TRBD1 aligns across 8 bases. V was clipped by 2 bases and J by 1 base; unmatched bases: 10. The CDR3 sequence is 17 residues long. Germline V lookup: CDR1 SGHKS, CDR2 YYEKEE (reference sequence).

The J gene is TRBJ2-1, the V gene TRBV7-9; TRBD1 might be the D (6 bases). This CDR3 contains 14 residues. The V and J ends lost 5 bases and 7 bases respectively, with 15 bases between them. CDR1 SEHNR and CDR2 FQNEAQ come from the germline V gene (reference sequence). In nucleotides, the CDR3 is TGTGCCAGCAGCCCAGACCAGGGGCTTAATGAGCAGTTCTTC. It yields the protein CASSPDQGLNEQFF.

V usage is TRBV12-3 or TRBV12-4 and J usage is TRBJ2-6; D is perhaps TRBD1 (7 bases). Trimming stripped 5 bases from V and 4 bases from J, with 12 bases between. The CDR3 contains 15 residues. The DNA for the CDR3 is TGTGCCAGCAGTAAGGGGGCGGGAGGGGCCAACGTCCTGACTTTC. This gives the protein CASSKGAGGANVLTF.

The chain combines TRBV4-3 with TRBJ2-3, with a weak D call TRBD1 (6 bases). The CDR3 sequence is 15 residues long. Germline-derived CDR1 and CDR2 are LGHNA and YSLEER. With 1 base removed from V and 4 bases from J, the gap between germline ends came to 12 bases. The CDR3 reads CASSQGTVPPDTQYF. The DNA for the CDR3 is TGCGCCAGCAGCCAAGGGACAGTACCGCCAGATACGCAGTATTTT.

This clonotype was picked up a small number of times. This chain joins TRBV6-5 and TRBJ2-2, with 7 bases that match TRBD1. J gave up 2 bases and V 10 bases, and 7 bases lay outside the gene matches. The germline V gene encodes CDR1 MNHEY and CDR2 SVGAGI. CDR3 length: 14 residues. CDR3 region: CATEPGGNTGELFF. CDR3 nucleotides: TGTGCCACCGAGCCAGGGGGAAACACCGGGGAGCTGTTTTTT.

The V call is TRBV2, the J call TRBJ1-5, with D possibly being TRBD1 (6 bases). The CDR3 covers 16 residues. Germline CDR1 is SNHLY and CDR2 is FYNNEI. Trimming removed 1 base at V and 5 bases at J, with 15 bases between. The CDR3, as DNA: TGTGCCAGCAGTGAAGAAAGTGGACAGTATGATCAGCCCCAGCATTTT. Protein product: CASSEESGQYDQPQHF.